Below, 25 T cell receptor beta chains from the same sample are listed, as sequenced in a study of post-analysis software for immune sequencing data. Study-level findings and limits: TRBV5-6, TRBV5-1 and TRBV20-1 belonged to a set of a handful of TRBV segments that were more frequent in patients than controls.

Libraries were made from TCR beta cDNA, and they carried unique molecular identifiers. MiXCR was run by TCRdb on the PCR reads, yielding one entry per CDR3 protein. Seen here are approximately 730,000 distinct CDR3 sequences, approximately 30% observed once, and the top ten hold around 0.6%. These TCRs are of unknown antigen specificity. The source material was blood. These TCRs come from a girl aged 5-17 years with multiple sclerosis.

The V and J genes are TRBV20-1 and TRBJ1-1; TRBD1 matches at 7 bases. The CDR3 is made up of 15 amino acids. Germline assignment: CDR1 DFQATT and CDR2 SNEGSKA (reference sequence). Losses at the gene ends were 6 bases for V and 1 base for J; bases not matched to a gene: 11. CDR3 sequence reads: CSANDRDRPNTEAFF. The DNA for the CDR3 is TGCAGTGCAAACGACCGGGACAGACCGAACACTGAAGCTTTCTTT.

The chain combines TRBV20-1 with TRBJ2-5; D possibly matches TRBD1 or TRBD2 (5 bases each). The CDR3 spans 13 residues. Germline V lookup: CDR1 DFQATT, CDR2 SNEGSKA (reference sequence). With 7 bases removed from V and 2 bases from J, the gap between germline ends came to 14 bases. The CDR3 here is CSVDGAPQETQYF. The DNA for the CDR3 is TGCAGTGTAGACGGGGCGCCGCAAGAGACCCAGTACTTC.

This chain joins TRBV20-1 and TRBJ1-1, with TRBD1 identical over 8 bases. The CDR3 contains 13 residues. Germline CDR1 is DFQATT and CDR2 is SNEGSKA (reference sequence). The V and J ends lost 0 bases and 8 bases, in that order; junction bases with no gene match: 5. CDR3 loop: CSAREPDRGEAFF. The DNA of the CDR3 is TGCAGTGCTAGAGAACCCGACAGGGGAGAAGCTTTCTTT.

Points on this clonotype: This sequence may be a read error, since a much larger clone differs from it by one base. CDR3 residues: CATSPGTRTNEKLFF. The CDR3 region has the DNA TGTGCCACCAGCCCCGGGACTCGAACTAATGAAAAACTGTTTTTT. V usage is TRBV15 and J usage is TRBJ1-4; D might be TRBD1 (5 bases). The V gene lost 5 bases and the J gene lost 1 base, with 11 bases spanning the gap. The germline gives CDR1 LNHNV, CDR2 YYDKDF (reference sequence). The CDR3 covers 15 residues.

Details on this clonotype: One end of the junction does not line up with germline, which may come from a read error. The chain uses TRBV28 and TRBJ1-2, with D unclear. Germline CDR1 MDHEN, CDR2 SYDVKM. The CDR3 has 16 residues. This CDR3 reads CTSSSQQDLLNYGYTF. For the CDR3, the DNA is TGTACCAGCAGTTCACAGCAGGACCTCCTTAACTATGGCTACACCTTC.

This clonotype was detected a few times. The chain recombines TRBV7-9 with TRBJ2-1; 8 positions agree with TRBD1. J lost 15 bases, V lost 8 bases, and 9 bases had no gene match. The germline CDR1 and CDR2 sequences are SEHNR and FQNEAQ (reference sequence). CDR3 size: 11 residues. The CDR3 nucleotides are TGTGCCAGCGGGGCAGGGGGCCCACCGTTCTTC. Translating gives CASGAGGPPFF.

This clonotype was seen a handful of times. The CDR3 loop reads CSANNLAGVSYEQYF. The CDR3 coding sequence is TGCAGTGCTAACAACCTAGCGGGAGTCTCCTACGAGCAGTACTTC. The chain couples TRBV20-1 to TRBJ2-7, with 10 bases lining up with TRBD2. Losses at the gene ends were 4 bases for V and 0 bases for J; bases not matched to a gene: 6. This CDR3 spans 15 amino acids. Germline V CDR1 and CDR2: DFQATT, SNEGSKA (reference sequence).

This chain joins TRBV14 and TRBJ1-5, with 7 bases aligning to TRBD1. Germline V gene data show CDR1 as SGHDN and CDR2 as FVKESK. This CDR3 contains 23 residues. Germline trimming cut 3 bases from V and 1 base from J; bases unmatched to any gene: 27. Written as DNA, the CDR3 is TGTGCCAGCAGCCATTTTCAGTTCAGGGGGGGGGCAGCCCAAACCTCGAGCAATCAGCCCCAGCATTTT. Protein product: CASSHFQFRGGAAQTSSNQPQHF.

The chain uses TRBV7-9 and TRBJ2-3, with 15 nucleotides matching TRBD2. From germline, CDR1 is SEHNR and CDR2 FQNEAQ (reference sequence). V lost 4 bases to trimming and J lost 8 bases; unmatched junction nucleotides: 4. This CDR3 is built from 15 residues. In DNA, the CDR3 is TGTGCCAGCAGCTCGGGACTAGCGGGAGGTTTTACGCAGTATTTT. Amino acid sequence: CASSSGLAGGFTQYF. The full variable domain, completed using reference TRBV7-9 and TRBJ2-3, is DTGVSQNPRHKITKRGQNVTFRCDPISEHNRLYWYRQTLGQGPEFLTYFQNEAQLEKSRLLSDRFSAERPKGSFSTLEIQRTEQGDSAMYLCASSSGLAGGFTQYFGPGTRLTVL.

This clonotype was detected ten times or more. V is TRBV6-1 and J is TRBJ2-1, with 8 nucleotides matching TRBD2. Germline CDR1 MNHNS, CDR2 SASEGT. With V trimmed by 8 bases and J by 1 base, 1 base remained unmatched. This CDR3 is built from 13 residues. CDR3 in amino acids: CASRGGSYNEQFF. In DNA form, the CDR3 reads TGTGCCAGCCGGGGGGGTTCCTACAATGAGCAGTTCTTC.

The chain is built from TRBV6-5 and TRBJ1-1, with TRBD1 identical over 9 bases. Trimming cost V 5 bases and J 4 bases; bases outside gene matches: 11. CDR1 MNHEY and CDR2 SVGAGI come from the germline V gene. This CDR3 spans 16 amino acids. The CDR3 spells CASSHDRDRVFTEAFF. Here the CDR3 DNA reads TGTGCCAGCAGTCATGACCGGGACAGGGTATTCACTGAAGCTTTCTTT.

This clonotype has at least ten counts. The chain uses TRBV9 and TRBJ2-1; the match to TRBD2 covers 7 bases. V lost 0 bases to trimming and J lost 8 bases; unmatched junction nucleotides: 11. This CDR3 spans 16 amino acids. Germline loops: CDR1 SGDLS, CDR2 YYNGEE. CDR3 DNA sequence: TGTGCCAGCAGCGTAGAGTTGAGGACCGGGAGGCATGAGCAGTTCTTC. It encodes CASSVELRTGRHEQFF. Drawing the rest from reference TRBV9 and TRBJ2-1, the complete variable domain is DSGVTQTPKHLITATGQRVTLRCSPRSGDLSVYWYQQSLDQGLQFLIQYYNGEERAKGNILERFSAQQFPDLHSELNLSSLELGDSALYFCASSVELRTGRHEQFFGPGTRLTVL.

This clonotype was counted a few times. The chain recombines TRBV4-3 with TRBJ2-7; D not certain. Trimming removed 1 base at V and 1 base at J, with 5 bases between. The CDR3 sequence is 13 residues long. Germline values: CDR1 LGHNA, CDR2 YSLEER. CDR3 DNA sequence: TGCGCCAGCAGCCAAGCGCCTTCCTACGAGCAGTACTTC. Its translation is CASSQAPSYEQYF.

This clonotype was seen more than once but under ten times. The rearrangement links TRBV5-1 to TRBJ2-5; D gene uncertain. V was trimmed by 1 base and J by 2 bases, leaving 12 bases between them. Germline V gives CDR1 SGHRS, CDR2 YFSETQ. The CDR3 sequence is 15 residues long. In DNA, the CDR3 is TGCGCCAGCAGCTTGCGAAAGCCGCTGCAAGAGACCCAGTACTTC. It translates to CASSLRKPLQETQYF.

V and J are TRBV9 and TRBJ2-7, with D hard to call. Trimming took off 7 bases at V and 0 bases at J, with 20 bases between the two ends. Germline assignment: CDR1 SGDLS and CDR2 YYNGEE. The CDR3 totals 16 residues. DNA of the CDR3: TGTGCCAGCGCCCATAATAAAGAGGCAGGCTCCTACGAGCAGTACTTC. The encoded protein is CASAHNKEAGSYEQYF.

This clonotype was seen at least ten times. The chain links TRBV28 to TRBJ2-7; 7 bases agree with TRBD1. J lost 2 bases, V lost 6 bases, and 7 bases had no gene match. The CDR3 has 14 amino acids. Germline lookup yields CDR1 MDHEN and CDR2 SYDVKM. The CDR3 DNA is TGTGCCAGCAGCGCCCGGGACAGCACCTACGAGCAGTACTTC. This translates into CASSARDSTYEQYF.

This rearrangement joins TRBV20-1 to TRBJ2-1; 10 bases align to TRBD2. Trimming removed 6 bases from V and 7 bases from J; junction bases left unmatched: 12. Germline V gene lookup returns CDR1 DFQATT and CDR2 SNEGSKA (reference sequence). CDR3 length: 15 residues. The CDR3 region has the DNA TGCAGTGCCAATGTAGCGGGAGGACTCGAAAATGAGCAGTTCTTC. The encoded protein is CSANVAGGLENEQFF.

This clonotype was picked up a small number of times. The V gene is TRBV24-1, the J gene TRBJ2-1, with TRBD2 matching 10 bases. Germline V gives CDR1 KGHDR, CDR2 SFDVKD. V dropped 8 bases and J dropped 6; count of bases not matched to a gene: 3. The CDR3 has 13 residues. The CDR3 DNA reads as TGTGCCACCATGCGGACTAGCGGCAATGAGCAGTTCTTC. Its translation is CATMRTSGNEQFF.

The chain couples TRBV5-4 to TRBJ1-2; a possible D gene is TRBD1 (5 bases). Looked up from germline, CDR1 is SGHNT and CDR2 is YYREEE (reference sequence). The CDR3 is 15 amino acids. Trimming shortened V by 5 bases and J by 6 bases, and 20 bases separated the two germline ends. The CDR3 here is CASSSPWRDSDGYTF. CDR3 in DNA: TGTGCCAGCAGTTCTCCCTGGAGGGACTCTGATGGCTACACCTTC.

The gene calls are TRBV6-6 and TRBJ2-3; a possible D gene is TRBD2 (5 bases). CDR1 is MNHNY, CDR2 SVGAGI, per germline (reference sequence). Deletions cut 0 bases from V and 2 bases from J, with 15 bases between. CDR3 length: 17 amino acids. CDR3 DNA sequence: TGTGCCAGCAGTTACTCGAATTCCCGGGGATACACAGATACGCAGTATTTT. It specifies CASSYSNSRGYTDTQYF.

The J gene is TRBJ2-2, the V gene TRBV12-3 or TRBV12-4, with D perhaps assigned TRBD1 or TRBD2 (5 bases each). This CDR3 contains 15 residues. The ends were cut back, 6 bases at V and 4 bases at J, with 15 bases in the middle. As DNA, the CDR3 is TGTGCCAGCAGCTCGACGGCCGGGGCCACCGGGGAGCTGTTTTTT. Translation: CASSSTAGATGELFF.

The chain is built from TRBV7-9 and TRBJ2-3; the D is unclear. Per germline, CDR1 SEHNR and CDR2 FQNEAQ (reference sequence). V dropped 5 bases and J dropped 2 bases, with 11 bases sitting between them. CDR3 size: 14 residues. The CDR3 loop is CASSLTTHTDTQYF. CDR3 bases: TGTGCCAGCAGCCTAACGACACACACAGATACGCAGTATTTT.

This clonotype was observed a handful of times. This rearrangement joins TRBV4-1 to TRBJ2-1, with 9 bases lining up with TRBD1. With 6 bases clipped from V and 5 bases from J, the junction kept 8 bases outside the gene matches. The CDR3 runs 15 residues. In germline, CDR1 is MGHRA, CDR2 YSYEKL. The CDR3 protein is CASRTTDRGDNEQFF. CDR3 sequence (DNA): TGCGCCAGCAGAACGACGGACAGGGGTGACAATGAGCAGTTCTTC.

This clonotype has only a few counts. CDR3 DNA sequence: TGTGCCAGCAGCCCCGAACCTGGGATTATTATTAGTGAGCAGTTCTTC. Protein: CASSPEPGIIISEQFF. The rearrangement links TRBV7-9 to TRBJ2-1; D uncertain. The CDR3 runs to 16 residues. The V end lost 5 bases, the J end lost 9 bases, and 23 bases lay between the germline ends. From germline, CDR1 is SEHNR and CDR2 FQNEAQ (reference sequence).

The chain combines TRBV9 with TRBJ2-1, with D unclear. V was cut by 2 bases and J by 5 bases, with 8 bases left in between. CDR1 and CDR2 (germline): SGDLS, YYNGEE. The CDR3 is made up of 13 amino acids. The CDR3 bases are TGTGCCAGCAGCGTTTGGGAAAACAATGAGCAGTTCTTC. Translated: CASSVWENNEQFF.